The 17 T cell receptor beta chains below come from one sample, sequenced in a study of response to subunit inactivated influenza vaccine. TCRdb redid the calling of the RT-PCR reads with MiXCR, one entry per CDR3 protein. The sample lists about 520,000 distinct CDR3 sequences, 25% seen once, with 1.5% to 2% in the top ten. The material was CD4+ T cells sorted from PBMCs, obtained more than 4 days after vaccination. The receptors derive from a man over 45 who received an inactivated influenza vaccine.

The V gene is TRBV20-1, the J gene TRBJ1-1; a weak D match, TRBD1 (5 bases). The germline CDR1 and CDR2 sequences are DFQATT and SNEGSKA (reference sequence). The V end lost 0 bases, the J end lost 1 base, and 12 bases lay between the germline ends. This CDR3 spans 15 amino acids. CDR3 region: CSARDLGRWNTEAFF. CDR3 in DNA: TGCAGTGCTAGAGATCTGGGACGGTGGAACACTGAAGCTTTCTTT.

This clonotype has more than one count but fewer than ten. V is TRBV20-1 and J is TRBJ2-5; tentative D call: TRBD2 (5 bases). Trimming took 4 bases from V and 2 from J, leaving 14 bases between them. This CDR3 is 14 amino acids long. Germline V lookup: CDR1 DFQATT, CDR2 SNEGSKA (reference sequence). The CDR3 spells CSAILGREQETQYF. The CDR3 nucleotides read TGCAGTGCTATACTGGGAAGGGAGCAAGAGACCCAGTACTTC.

The chain employs TRBV20-1 and TRBJ2-1; TRBD2 matches 12 bases. With V trimmed by 0 bases and J by 5 bases, 5 bases remained unmatched. The CDR3 consists of 16 residues. The germline CDR1 and CDR2 sequences are DFQATT and SNEGSKA (reference sequence). CDR3 in amino acids: CSARDQGLAGNNEQFF. As DNA, the CDR3 is TGCAGTGCTAGAGATCAAGGACTAGCGGGGAACAATGAGCAGTTCTTC.

V gene TRBV20-1 combines with J gene TRBJ2-1; D is possibly TRBD1 (5 bases). This CDR3 region has 10 residues. V lost 6 bases to trimming and J lost 6 bases, with 6 bases between them. The germline CDR1 and CDR2 sequences are DFQATT and SNEGSKA (reference sequence). The CDR3 reads CSAGVNEQFF. In DNA form, the CDR3 reads TGCAGTGCAGGGGTCAATGAGCAGTTCTTC.

This clonotype appeared a few times. CDR3 protein: CASTLEEGQGHGYTF. CDR3 sequence (DNA): TGTGCCAGCACCCTTGAGGAGGGACAGGGACATGGCTACACCTTC. The genes are TRBV6-4 and TRBJ1-2; 9 bases align to TRBD1. V dropped 7 bases and J dropped 6; count of bases not matched to a gene: 12. The CDR3 loop spans 15 amino acids. Germline CDR1 reads MRHNA; CDR2 reads SNTAGT.

The V and J genes are TRBV12-3 or TRBV12-4 and TRBJ2-1, with TRBD2 matching over 7 bases. This CDR3 comprises 15 residues. With 1 base clipped from V and 8 bases from J, the junction kept 8 bases outside the gene matches. The CDR3 is CASSLDGSGVDEQFF. CDR3 DNA: TGTGCCAGCAGTTTAGATGGGAGCGGGGTCGATGAGCAGTTCTTC.

This clonotype was seen a few times. This chain links TRBV20-1 with TRBJ1-4, with D maybe TRBD1 (5 bases). This CDR3 spans 13 amino acids. V was shortened by 1 base and J by 5 bases, with 8 bases between the two germline ends. CDR1 is DFQATT, CDR2 SNEGSKA, per germline (reference sequence). CDR3 amino acids: CSARATGNEKLFF. The DNA of the CDR3 is TGCAGTGCTAGAGCTACAGGCAATGAAAAACTGTTTTTT.

This clonotype was observed a few times. The chain links TRBV10-3 to TRBJ2-1; 13 bases agree with TRBD2. Germline CDR1 reads ENHRY; CDR2 reads SYGVKD. The V and J ends lost 8 bases and 8 bases, in that order; junction bases with no gene match: 9. This CDR3 contains 15 residues. The CDR3 here is CAIRTSGSFGDEQFF. CDR3 bases: TGTGCCATCCGGACTAGCGGGAGCTTCGGCGATGAGCAGTTCTTC.

At least ten counts were recorded for this clonotype. The gene calls are TRBV6-6 and TRBJ1-5; D unresolved. The CDR3 has 13 residues. CDR1 is MNHNY and CDR2 is SVGAGI in the germline V gene (reference sequence). V was pared by 2 bases and J by 5 bases, with 7 bases between. CDR3 residues: CASSYRGHQPQHF. CDR3 coding DNA: TGTGCCAGCAGTTACAGAGGGCATCAGCCCCAGCATTTT.

The chain combines TRBV9 with TRBJ2-2; 7 bases are a match to TRBD1. Germline lookup yields CDR1 SGDLS and CDR2 YYNGEE. V gave up 0 bases and J gave up 9 bases; unmatched junction bases: 5. The CDR3 runs 14 residues. CDR3 loop: CASSVEGAGRELFF. The CDR3, as DNA: TGTGCCAGCAGCGTAGAGGGGGCAGGCCGGGAGCTGTTTTTT. The full variable domain, rest sourced from reference TRBV9 and TRBJ2-2, is DSGVTQTPKHLITATGQRVTLRCSPRSGDLSVYWYQQSLDQGLQFLIQYYNGEERAKGNILERFSAQQFPDLHSELNLSSLELGDSALYFCASSVEGAGRELFFGEGSRLTVL.

The rearrangement links TRBV30 to TRBJ1-2; 9 nucleotides match TRBD1. J gave up 7 bases and V 0 bases, and 3 bases lay outside the gene matches. This CDR3 comprises 13 residues. The germline V gene has CDR1 GTSNPN and CDR2 SVGIG (reference sequence). CDR3 in DNA: TGTGCCTGGAGTGTGGGACAGGGAGGTGGCTACACCTTC. As protein: CAWSVGQGGGYTF.

The chain uses TRBV20-1 and TRBJ1-2, with 9 nucleotides matching TRBD1. Losses at the gene ends were 3 bases for V and 2 bases for J; bases not matched to a gene: 7. Germline loops: CDR1 DFQATT, CDR2 SNEGSKA (reference sequence). The CDR3 extends over 15 amino acids. DNA of the CDR3: TGCAGTGCTAGCCCGTCGGACAGGGGAAACTATGGCTACACCTTC. It encodes CSASPSDRGNYGYTF.

The chain has TRBV7-9 and TRBJ1-2, with D possibly matching TRBD1 (5 bases). CDR3 length equals 14 residues. Trimming left V 5 bases short and J 5 bases short, with 15 bases between. Germline V lookup: CDR1 SEHNR, CDR2 FQNEAQ (reference sequence). Here the CDR3 DNA reads TGTGCCAGCAGCCCGGGACTGGGGGATTATGGCTACACCTTC. Translation: CASSPGLGDYGYTF.

The gene calls are TRBV20-1 and TRBJ2-5; 8 nucleotides agree with TRBD1. From germline, CDR1 is DFQATT and CDR2 SNEGSKA (reference sequence). Trimming took 2 bases from V and 4 from J; bases not matched to a gene: 12. The CDR3 loop spans 16 amino acids. CDR3 coding DNA: TGCAGTGCTAGACCTTGGACAGGGCCTAGGGCAGAGACCCAGTACTTC. Amino acid sequence: CSARPWTGPRAETQYF.

This clonotype was counted a single time. An end of the junction does not agree with germline; a read error may underlie this. The rearrangement uses TRBV27 and TRBJ1-2, with D unclear. Germline V gene sequence: CDR1 MNHEY, CDR2 SMNVEV (reference sequence). CDR3 size: 13 residues. The CDR3 reads CASKLHGDYGYTF. Here the CDR3 DNA reads TGTGCCAGCAAACTACATGGCGACTATGGGTACACCTTC.

This clonotype was counted many times. The chain recombines TRBV7-2 with TRBJ1-6, with D possibly TRBD1 on 5 matching bases. Germline loops: CDR1 SGHTA, CDR2 FQGNSA. V lost 6 bases and J 4 bases, leaving 7 bases between the germline ends. The CDR3 extends over 13 amino acids. The CDR3 sequence is CASRAGYNSPLHF. Written as DNA, the CDR3 is TGTGCCAGCAGGGCAGGGTATAATTCACCCCTCCACTTT.

This clonotype was seen a handful of times. This chain connects TRBV5-1 to TRBJ2-1; 9 nucleotides match TRBD1. CDR3 size: 15 residues. The germline V gene has CDR1 SGHRS and CDR2 YFSETQ. V shed 4 bases, J shed 8 bases, and the junction held 10 bases outside the gene matches. CDR3 protein: CASSPGQGIDHEQFF. The CDR3 coding sequence is TGCGCCAGCAGCCCCGGACAGGGGATTGACCATGAGCAGTTCTTC. Based on the CDR3 plus reference TRBV5-1 and TRBJ2-1, the full variable domain is KAGVTQTPRYLIKTRGQQVTLSCSPISGHRSVSWYQQTPGQGLQFLFEYFSETQRNKGNFPGRFSGRQFSNSRSEMNVSTLELGDSALYLCASSPGQGIDHEQFFGPGTRLTVL.